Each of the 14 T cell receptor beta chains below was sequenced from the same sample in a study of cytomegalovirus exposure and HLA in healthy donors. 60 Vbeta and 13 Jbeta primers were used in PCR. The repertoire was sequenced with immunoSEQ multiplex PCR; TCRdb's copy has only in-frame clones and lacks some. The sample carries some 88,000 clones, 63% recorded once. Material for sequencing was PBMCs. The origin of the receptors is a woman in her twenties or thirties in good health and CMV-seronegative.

The CDR3: CASSYSGGYTYEQYF. The CDR3 nucleotides read TGTGCCAGCAGTTACTCAGGCGGGTATACCTACGAGCAGTACTTC. The chain joins TRBV6-5 to TRBJ2-7, with D possibly being TRBD2 (5 bases). Per the germline V gene, CDR1 is MNHEY and CDR2 is SVGAGI. The CDR3 has 15 amino acids. Trimming removed 0 bases at V and 2 bases at J, with 11 bases between.

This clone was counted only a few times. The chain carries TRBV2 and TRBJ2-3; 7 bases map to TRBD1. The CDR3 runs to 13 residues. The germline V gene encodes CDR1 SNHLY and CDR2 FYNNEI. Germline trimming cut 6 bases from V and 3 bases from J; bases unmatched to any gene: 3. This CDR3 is CASSVDRTDTQYF. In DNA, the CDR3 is TGTGCCAGCAGCGTGGACAGGACAGATACGCAGTATTTT. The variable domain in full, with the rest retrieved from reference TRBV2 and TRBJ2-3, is EPEVTQTPSHQVTQMGQEVILRCVPISNHLYFYWYRQILGQKVEFLVSFYNNEISEKSEIFDDQFSVERPDGSNFTLKIRSTKLEDSAMYFCASSVDRTDTQYFGPGTRLTVL.

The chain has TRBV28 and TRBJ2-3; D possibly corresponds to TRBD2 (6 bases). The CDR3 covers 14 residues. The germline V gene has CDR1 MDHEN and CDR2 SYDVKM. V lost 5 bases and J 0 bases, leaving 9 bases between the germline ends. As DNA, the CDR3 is TGTGCCAGCAGTAGCGGGTCTAGCACAGATACGCAGTATTTT. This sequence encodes CASSSGSSTDTQYF.

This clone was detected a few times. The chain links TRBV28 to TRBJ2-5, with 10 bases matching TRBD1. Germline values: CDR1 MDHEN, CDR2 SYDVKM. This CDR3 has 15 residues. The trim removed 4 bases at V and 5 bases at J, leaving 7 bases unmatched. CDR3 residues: CASSSQGQGIETQYF. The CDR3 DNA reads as TGTGCCAGCAGTTCCCAGGGACAGGGGATTGAGACCCAGTACTTC.

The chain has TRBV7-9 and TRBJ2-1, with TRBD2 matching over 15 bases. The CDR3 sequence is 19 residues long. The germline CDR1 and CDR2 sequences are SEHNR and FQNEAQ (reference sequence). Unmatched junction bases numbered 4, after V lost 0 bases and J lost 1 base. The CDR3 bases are TGTGCCAGCAGCTTAGCGCGGGGACTAGCGGGGGGATCCTACAATGAGCAGTTCTTC. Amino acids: CASSLARGLAGGSYNEQFF.

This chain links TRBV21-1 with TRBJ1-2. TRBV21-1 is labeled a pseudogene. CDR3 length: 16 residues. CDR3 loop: CASSYKRAGEGYGYTF. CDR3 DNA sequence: TGTGCCAGCAGCTACAAAAGGGCAGGGGAGGGCTATGGCTACACCTTC.

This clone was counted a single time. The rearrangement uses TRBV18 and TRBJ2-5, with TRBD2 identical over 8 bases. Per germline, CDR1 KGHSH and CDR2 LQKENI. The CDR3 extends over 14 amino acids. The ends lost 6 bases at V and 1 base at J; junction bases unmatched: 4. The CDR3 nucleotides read TGTGCCAGCTCGCCCGGACTAGCCCAAGAGACCCAGTACTTC. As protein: CASSPGLAQETQYF.

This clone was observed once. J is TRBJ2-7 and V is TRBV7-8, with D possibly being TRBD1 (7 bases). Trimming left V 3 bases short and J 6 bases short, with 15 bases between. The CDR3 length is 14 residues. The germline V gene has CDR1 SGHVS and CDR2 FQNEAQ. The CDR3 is CASSFLRGAGEQYF. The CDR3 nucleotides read TGTGCCAGCAGCTTTCTCAGGGGGGCGGGCGAGCAGTACTTC.

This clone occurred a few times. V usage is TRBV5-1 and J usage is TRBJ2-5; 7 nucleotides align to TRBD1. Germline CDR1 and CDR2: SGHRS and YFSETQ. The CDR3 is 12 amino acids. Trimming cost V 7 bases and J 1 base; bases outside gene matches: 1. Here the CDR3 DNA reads TGCGCCAGCGGGACAGCCCAAGAGACCCAGTACTTC. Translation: CASGTAQETQYF.

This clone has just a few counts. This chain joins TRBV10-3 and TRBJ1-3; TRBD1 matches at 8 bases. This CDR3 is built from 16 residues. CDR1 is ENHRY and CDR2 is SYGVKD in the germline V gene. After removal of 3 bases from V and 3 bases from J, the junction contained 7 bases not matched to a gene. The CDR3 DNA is TGTGCCATCAGTGAAGGGCAGGGGGCTAGTGGAAACACCATATATTTT. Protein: CAISEGQGASGNTIYF.

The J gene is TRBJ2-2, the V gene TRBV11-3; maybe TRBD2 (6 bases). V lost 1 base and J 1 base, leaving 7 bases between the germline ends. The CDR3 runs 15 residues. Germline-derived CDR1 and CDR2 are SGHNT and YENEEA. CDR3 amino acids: CASSLGRGNTGELFF. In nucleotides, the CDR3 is TGTGCCAGCAGCTTAGGGCGGGGGAACACCGGGGAGCTGTTTTTT.

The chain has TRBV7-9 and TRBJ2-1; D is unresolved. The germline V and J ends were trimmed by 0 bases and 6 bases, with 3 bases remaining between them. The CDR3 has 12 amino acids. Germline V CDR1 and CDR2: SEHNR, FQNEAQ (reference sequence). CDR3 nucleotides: TGTGCCAGCAGCTTAGCGCGCAATGAGCAGTTCTTC. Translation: CASSLARNEQFF.

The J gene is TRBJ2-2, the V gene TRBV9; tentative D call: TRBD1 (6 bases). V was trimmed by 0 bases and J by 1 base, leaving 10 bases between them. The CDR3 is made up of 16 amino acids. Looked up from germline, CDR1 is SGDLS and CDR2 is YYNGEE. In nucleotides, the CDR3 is TGTGCCAGCAGCGTAGGACAGGCGTTGAACACCGGGGAGCTGTTTTTT. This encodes CASSVGQALNTGELFF.

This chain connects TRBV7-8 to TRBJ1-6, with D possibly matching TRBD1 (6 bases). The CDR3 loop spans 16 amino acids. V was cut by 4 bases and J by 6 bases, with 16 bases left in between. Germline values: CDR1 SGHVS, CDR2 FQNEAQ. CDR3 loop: CASSSQTGFGNSPLHF. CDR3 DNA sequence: TGTGCCAGCAGCTCACAAACAGGGTTTGGTAATTCACCCCTCCACTTT. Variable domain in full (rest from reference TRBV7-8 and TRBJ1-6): GAGVSQSPRYKVAKRGQDVALRCDPISGHVSLFWYQQALGQGPEFLTYFQNEAQLDKSGLPSDRFFAERPEGSVSTLKIQRTQQEDSAVYLCASSSQTGFGNSPLHFGNGTRLTVT.